There are a few counts of the clone carrying this TCR beta chain. Its antigen is not known. A library of TCRbeta sequences, prepared with unique molecular identifiers, was generated. TCRdb itself ran the PCR reads through MiXCR, one entry per CDR3 protein. The sample lists 400,000 to 550,000 distinct CDR3 sequences; about 10% were seen once. This sample is part of a study of T-cell reconstitution after alpha-beta-depleted transplantation in children. Study results and caveats: In some patients, recipient T cells and intrathymic progenitors surviving conditioning explained high day-60 diversity. Most T-cell counts and diversity one year after the transplant came from T cells that were newly produced. Several hundred expanded graft clones reportedly were the source of alpha-beta T cells about two months after transplant.

Trimming took 6 bases from V and 6 from J; bases not matched to a gene: 9. Germline V lookup: CDR1 SEHNR, CDR2 FQNEAQ (reference sequence). CDR3 size: 14 residues. The rearrangement links TRBV7-9 to TRBJ2-3, with 7 bases lining up with TRBD2. This sequence originates from a child aged 2-15 years with inherited bone marrow failure, due to receive a stem cell transplant. Sequencing was performed on PBMCs, taken before TCRalphabeta/CD19-depleted stem cell transplant. As DNA, the CDR3 is TGTGCCAGCAGTCCTTCGGGAGGTCGGGATACGCAGTATTTT. Translated, it gives CASSPSGGRDTQYF. Based on the CDR3 plus reference TRBV7-9 and TRBJ2-3, the full variable domain is DTGVSQNPRHKITKRGQNVTFRCDPISEHNRLYWYRQTLGQGPEFLTYFQNEAQLEKSRLLSDRFSAERPKGSFSTLEIQRTEQGDSAMYLCASSPSGGRDTQYFGPGTRLTVL.